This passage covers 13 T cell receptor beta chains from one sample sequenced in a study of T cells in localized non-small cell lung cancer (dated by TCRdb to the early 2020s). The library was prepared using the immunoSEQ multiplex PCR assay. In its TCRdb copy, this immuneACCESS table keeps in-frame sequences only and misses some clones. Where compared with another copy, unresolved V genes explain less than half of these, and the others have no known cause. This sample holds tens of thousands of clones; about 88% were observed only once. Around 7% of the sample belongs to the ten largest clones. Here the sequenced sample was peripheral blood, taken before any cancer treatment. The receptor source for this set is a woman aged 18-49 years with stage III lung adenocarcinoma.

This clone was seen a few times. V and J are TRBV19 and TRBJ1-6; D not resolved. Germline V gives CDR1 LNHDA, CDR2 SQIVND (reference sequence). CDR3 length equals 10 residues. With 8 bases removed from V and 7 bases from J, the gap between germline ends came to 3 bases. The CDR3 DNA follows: TGTGCCAGTGGAAATTCACCCCTCCACTTT. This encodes CASGNSPLHF.

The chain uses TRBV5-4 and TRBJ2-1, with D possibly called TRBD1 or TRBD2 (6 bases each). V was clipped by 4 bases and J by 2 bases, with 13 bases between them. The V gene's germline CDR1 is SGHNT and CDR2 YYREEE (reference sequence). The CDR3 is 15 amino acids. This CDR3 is CASSRVGGPYNEQFF. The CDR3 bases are TGTGCCAGCAGCCGGGTGGGGGGCCCCTACAATGAGCAGTTCTTC.

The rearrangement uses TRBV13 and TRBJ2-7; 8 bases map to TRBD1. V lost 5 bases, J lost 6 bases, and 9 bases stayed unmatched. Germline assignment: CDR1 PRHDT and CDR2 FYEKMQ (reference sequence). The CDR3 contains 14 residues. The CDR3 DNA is TGTGCCAGCAGCCCCGGGACAGGTAGGATCGAGCAGTACTTC. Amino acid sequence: CASSPGTGRIEQYF.

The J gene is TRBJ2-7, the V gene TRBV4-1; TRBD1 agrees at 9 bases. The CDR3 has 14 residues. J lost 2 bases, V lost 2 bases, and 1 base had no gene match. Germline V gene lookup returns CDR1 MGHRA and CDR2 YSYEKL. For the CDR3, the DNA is TGCGCCAGCAGCCAACGGGACAGGGCCTACGAGCAGTACTTC. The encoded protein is CASSQRDRAYEQYF.

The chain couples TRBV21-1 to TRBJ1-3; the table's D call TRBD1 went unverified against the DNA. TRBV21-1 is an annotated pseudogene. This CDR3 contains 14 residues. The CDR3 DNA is TGTGCCAGCAGCAAAGGGGACAGCGGAAACACCATATATTTT. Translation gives CASSKGDSGNTIYF.

CDR3 sequence (DNA): TGTGCCAGCAGCTTGGGCACCTATCAAGAGACCCAGTACTTC. Its translation: CASSLGTYQETQYF. This sequence joins TRBV5-6 and TRBJ2-5; D gene uncertain. The CDR3 loop spans 14 amino acids. The germline V and J ends were trimmed by 0 bases and 2 bases, with 8 bases remaining between them. CDR1 is SGHDT and CDR2 is YYEEEE in the germline V gene.

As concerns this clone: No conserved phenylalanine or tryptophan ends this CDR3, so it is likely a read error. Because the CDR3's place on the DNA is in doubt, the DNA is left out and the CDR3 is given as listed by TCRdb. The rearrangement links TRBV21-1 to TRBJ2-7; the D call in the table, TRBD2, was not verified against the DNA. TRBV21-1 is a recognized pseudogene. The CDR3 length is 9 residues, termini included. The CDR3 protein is CASSKAPYR.

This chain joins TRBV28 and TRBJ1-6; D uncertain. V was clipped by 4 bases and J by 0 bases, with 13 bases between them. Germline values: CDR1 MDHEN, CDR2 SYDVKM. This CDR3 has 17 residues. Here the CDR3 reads CASSSQKRSSYNSPLHF. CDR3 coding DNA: TGTGCCAGCAGTTCCCAGAAAAGAAGCTCCTATAATTCACCCCTCCACTTT. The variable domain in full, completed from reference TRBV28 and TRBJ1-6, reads DVKVTQSSRYLVKRTGEKVFLECVQDMDHENMFWYRQDPGLGLRLIYFSYDVKMKEKGDIPEGYSVSREKKERFSLILESASTNQTSMYLCASSSQKRSSYNSPLHFGNGTRLTVT.

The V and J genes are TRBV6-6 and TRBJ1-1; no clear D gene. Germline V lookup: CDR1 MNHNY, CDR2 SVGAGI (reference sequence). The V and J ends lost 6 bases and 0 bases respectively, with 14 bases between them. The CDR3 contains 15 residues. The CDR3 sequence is CASRGSGSLNTEAFF. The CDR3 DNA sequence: TGTGCCAGCAGGGGGTCGGGGTCACTGAACACTGAAGCTTTCTTT.

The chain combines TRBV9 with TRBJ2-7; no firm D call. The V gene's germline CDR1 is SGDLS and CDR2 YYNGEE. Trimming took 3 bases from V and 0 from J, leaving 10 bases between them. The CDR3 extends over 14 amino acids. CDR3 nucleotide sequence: TGTGCCAGCAGCGGTCCAGGTGGCTCCTACGAGCAGTACTTC. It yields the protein CASSGPGGSYEQYF. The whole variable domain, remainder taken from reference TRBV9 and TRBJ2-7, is DSGVTQTPKHLITATGQRVTLRCSPRSGDLSVYWYQQSLDQGLQFLIQYYNGEERAKGNILERFSAQQFPDLHSELNLSSLELGDSALYFCASSGPGGSYEQYFGPGTRLTVT.

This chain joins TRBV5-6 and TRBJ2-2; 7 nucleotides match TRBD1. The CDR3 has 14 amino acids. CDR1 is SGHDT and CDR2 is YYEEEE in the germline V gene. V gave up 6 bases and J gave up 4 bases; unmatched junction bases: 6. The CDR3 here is CASTLGQLTGELFF. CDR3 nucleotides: TGTGCCAGCACCCTGGGACAGCTCACCGGGGAGCTGTTTTTT.

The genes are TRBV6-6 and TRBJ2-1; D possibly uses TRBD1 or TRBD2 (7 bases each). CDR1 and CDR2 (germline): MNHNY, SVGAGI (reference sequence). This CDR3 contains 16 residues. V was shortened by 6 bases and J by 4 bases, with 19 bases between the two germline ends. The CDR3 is CASSPSQGEGYNEQFF. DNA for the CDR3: TGTGCCAGCAGCCCGAGTCAGGGGGAGGGATACAATGAGCAGTTCTTC.

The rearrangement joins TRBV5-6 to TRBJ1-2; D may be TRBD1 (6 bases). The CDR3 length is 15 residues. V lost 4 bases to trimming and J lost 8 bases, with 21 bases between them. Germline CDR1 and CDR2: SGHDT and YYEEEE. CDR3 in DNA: TGTGCCAGCAGCCCACCCCGACAGGCAGGAGGCGGCTACACCTTC. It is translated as CASSPPRQAGGGYTF.